This TCR beta chain was captured in a study of OX40 agonist ivuxolimab in advanced cancers. About the study: The dose-escalation cohort was roughly 83% male, with a mean age of around 54 years, ranging roughly 20 to 90. Three patients got partial responses; one had hepatocellular carcinoma and two had cutaneous melanoma. Study results and limitations: Both blood CD4+ and CD8+ T cells showed clonal growth by week 6 at 0.1 to 3.0 mg/kg.

Patients were ruled out by autoimmune disease history or systemic immunosuppression. This table comes from immunoSEQ multiplex PCR, and its TCRdb copy is limited to in-frame clones, with some not included. The sample contains around 50,000 clones, roughly 89% of which appear only once. Note on this clone: What it binds is unknown.

This CDR3 has 14 amino acids. In germline, CDR1 is MNHEY, CDR2 SVGAGI. Trimming removed 5 bases at V and 6 bases at J, with 17 bases between. This TCR was sampled from an adult with an advanced solid tumor such as melanoma, head and neck, liver or kidney cancer. The material was CD4+ or CD8+ T cells sorted from blood, obtained in a trial of the OX40 agonist ivuxolimab. The chain links TRBV6-5 to TRBJ2-7; D remains ambiguous. The CDR3 bases are TGTGCCAGCAGTCATGCTCATAATCCGCTCGAGCAGTACTTC. It yields the protein CASSHAHNPLEQYF.